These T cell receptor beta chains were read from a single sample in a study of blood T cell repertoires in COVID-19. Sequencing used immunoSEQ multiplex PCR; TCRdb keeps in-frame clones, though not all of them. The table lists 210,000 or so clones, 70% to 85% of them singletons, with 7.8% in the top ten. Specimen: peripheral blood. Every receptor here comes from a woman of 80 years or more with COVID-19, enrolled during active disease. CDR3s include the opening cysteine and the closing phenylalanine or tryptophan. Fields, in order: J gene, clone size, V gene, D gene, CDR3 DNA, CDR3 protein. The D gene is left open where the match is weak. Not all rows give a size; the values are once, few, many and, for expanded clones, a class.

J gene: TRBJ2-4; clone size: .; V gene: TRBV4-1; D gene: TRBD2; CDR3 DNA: TGCGCCAGCAGCAAAGATACTAGCGGGGGACGGCACATTCAGTACTTC; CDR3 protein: CASSKDTSGGRHIQYF
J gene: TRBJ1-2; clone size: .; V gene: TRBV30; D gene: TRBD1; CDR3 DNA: TGTGCCTCTCTCACGGGACAGGCATCGATTGTATATGGCTACACCTTC; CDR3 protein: CASLTGQASIVYGYTF
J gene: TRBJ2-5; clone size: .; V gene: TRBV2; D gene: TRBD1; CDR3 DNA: TGTGCCAGTCACCTTGACAGGGAGCGGGAGACCCAGTACTTC; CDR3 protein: CASHLDRERETQYF
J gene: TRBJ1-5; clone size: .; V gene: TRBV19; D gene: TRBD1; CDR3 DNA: TGTGCCAGTAAGTGGACAGGGGAAATCGGTCAGCCCCAGCATTTT; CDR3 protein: CASKWTGEIGQPQHF
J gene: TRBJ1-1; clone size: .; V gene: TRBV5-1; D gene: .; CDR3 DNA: TGCGCCAGCAGCGAGAAGGGAGAGAATATGAACACTGAAGCTTTCTTT; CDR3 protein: CASSEKGENMNTEAFF
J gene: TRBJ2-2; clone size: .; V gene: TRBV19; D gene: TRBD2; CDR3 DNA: TGTGCCAGGCTAGGGACTAGCGGGAGGGGCACCGGGGAGCTGTTTTTT; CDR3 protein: CARLGTSGRGTGELFF
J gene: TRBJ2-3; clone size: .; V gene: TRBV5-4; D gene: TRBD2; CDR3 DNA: TGTGCCAGCAGCTTGACTAGCGGGGCGGGGGATACGCAGTATTTT; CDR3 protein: CASSLTSGAGDTQYF
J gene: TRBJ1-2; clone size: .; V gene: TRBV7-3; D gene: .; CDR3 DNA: TGTGCCAGCAGCTTACAGGGGCTGGCAAGCTACACCTTC; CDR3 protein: CASSLQGLASYTF
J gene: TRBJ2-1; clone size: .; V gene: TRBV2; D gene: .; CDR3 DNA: TGTGCCACCCGGTTGGAGCTCAGCTCCTACAATGAGCAGTTCTTC; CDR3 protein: CATRLELSSYNEQFF
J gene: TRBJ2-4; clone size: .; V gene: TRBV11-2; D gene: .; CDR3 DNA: TGTGCCAGCAGCCGAACGCACAGCCTAGCCAAAAACATTCAGTACTTC; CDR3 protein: CASSRTHSLAKNIQYF
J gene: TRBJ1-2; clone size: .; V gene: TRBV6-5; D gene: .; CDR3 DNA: TGTGCCAGCAGGCAAGGCAGGAACTATGGCTACACCTTC; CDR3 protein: CASRQGRNYGYTF
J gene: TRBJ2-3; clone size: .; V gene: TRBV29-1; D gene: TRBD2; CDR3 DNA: TGCAGCGTTGTCCACGGGGGGGGCACAGATACGCAGTATTTT; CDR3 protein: CSVVHGGGTDTQYF
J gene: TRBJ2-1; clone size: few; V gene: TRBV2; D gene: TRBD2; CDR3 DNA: TGTGCCAGCAGTGAACCAGGGCGGGGGTCCTACAATGAGCAGTTCTTC; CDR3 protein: CASSEPGRGSYNEQFF
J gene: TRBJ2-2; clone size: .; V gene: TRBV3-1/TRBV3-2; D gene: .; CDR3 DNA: TGTGCCAGCAGCCTTGGGAGTTTCGGGGAGCTGTTTTTT; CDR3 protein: CASSLGSFGELFF
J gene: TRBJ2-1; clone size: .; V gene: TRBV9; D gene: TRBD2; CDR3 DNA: TGTGCCAGCAGCTCACCGGGACTAGCGGGAGGGGGGAAGCAGTTCTTC; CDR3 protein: CASSSPGLAGGGKQFF
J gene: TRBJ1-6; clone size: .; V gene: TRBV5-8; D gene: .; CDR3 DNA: TGTGCCAGCAGCTATGGGAGGTTGGCACCCCTCCACTTT; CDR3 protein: CASSYGRLAPLHF
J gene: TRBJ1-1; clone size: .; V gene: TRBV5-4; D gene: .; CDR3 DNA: TGTGCCAGCAGCTCCGTGAACACTGAAGCTTTCTTT; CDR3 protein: CASSSVNTEAFF
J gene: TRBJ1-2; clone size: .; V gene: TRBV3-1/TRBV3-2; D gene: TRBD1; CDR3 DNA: TGTGCCAGCAGCCAACCGGGACAGGGGGAATATGGCTACACCTTC; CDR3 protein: CASSQPGQGEYGYTF
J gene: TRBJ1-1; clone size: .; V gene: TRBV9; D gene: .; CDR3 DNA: TGTGCCAGCAGCGACCCAGGGCAAGCTTTCTTT; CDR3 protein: CASSDPGQAFF
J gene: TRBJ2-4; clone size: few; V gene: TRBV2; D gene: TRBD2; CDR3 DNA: TGTGCCAGCAGGGAATATCCGGGACTAGCGGGAGTCACAGCCAAAAACATTCAGTACTTC; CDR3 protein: CASREYPGLAGVTAKNIQYF
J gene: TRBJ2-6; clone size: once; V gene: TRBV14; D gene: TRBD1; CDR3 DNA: TGTGCCAGCAGCCAAAAGGGTGCAGGACAGGGGGCTGGGGCCAACGTCCTGACTTTC; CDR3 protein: CASSQKGAGQGAGANVLTF
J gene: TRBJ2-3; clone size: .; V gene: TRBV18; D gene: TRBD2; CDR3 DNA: TGTGCCAGCTCGCCTACCCGGGGGGGCCTGTCTAGCACAGATACGCAGTATTTT; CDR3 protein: CASSPTRGGLSSTDTQYF
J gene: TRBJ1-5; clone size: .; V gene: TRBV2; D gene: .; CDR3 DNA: TGTGCCAGCAGAGGGAGAGGTCAGCCCCAGCATTTT; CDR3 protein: CASRGRGQPQHF
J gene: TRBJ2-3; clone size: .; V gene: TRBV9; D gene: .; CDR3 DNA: TGTGCCAGCAGTATCGAGGGATTTTCGACAGATACGCAGTATTTT; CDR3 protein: CASSIEGFSTDTQYF
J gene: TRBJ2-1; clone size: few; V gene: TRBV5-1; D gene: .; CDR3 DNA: TGCGCCAGCAAGGGTGGGGACTCTTACAATGAGCAGTTCTTC; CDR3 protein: CASKGGDSYNEQFF